Shown below are 23 T cell receptor beta chains from a single sample sequenced in a study of shared clonotypes between healthy human individuals. Sequenced by immunoSEQ multiplex PCR; TCRdb stores in-frame clones only, minus some. The table lists over 800,000 clones, almost 95% of them singletons. Naive CD8 cells were CD45RO-negative, positively selected for CCR7, excluding terminally differentiated effector memory CD45RA+ cells. Sequenced material: naive CD8+ T cells sorted from blood. These receptors were taken from a man aged 25-45 years in good health.

In this sample, this clone turned up a few times. This rearrangement joins TRBV7-9 to TRBJ1-1; D perhaps matches TRBD1 (5 bases). The CDR3 is made up of 13 amino acids. The V end lost 3 bases, the J end lost 4 bases, and 9 bases lay between the germline ends. Germline V gene lookup returns CDR1 SEHNR and CDR2 FQNEAQ (reference sequence). The CDR3 here is CASSFGQGTEAFF. CDR3 coding DNA: TGTGCCAGCAGCTTTGGTCAGGGCACTGAAGCTTTCTTT.

A few counts support this clone. The chain carries TRBV7-8 and TRBJ2-5; D call uncertain. Germline V gene lookup returns CDR1 SGHVS and CDR2 FQNEAQ. The length of the CDR3 is 14 residues. Trimming left V 5 bases short and J 0 bases short, with 10 bases between. The CDR3 DNA is TGTGCCAGCAGCGAGGCGCGGTACCAAGAGACCCAGTACTTC. Its translation is CASSEARYQETQYF.

This chain joins TRBV7-2 and TRBJ2-2, with TRBD2 as a possible D gene (6 bases). Trimming pared 1 base from V and 4 bases from J, leaving 16 bases between. CDR1 is SGHTA, CDR2 FQGNSA, per germline. The CDR3 has 17 residues. CDR3 in amino acids: CASSLDVPSAVTGELFF. In nucleotides, the CDR3 is TGTGCCAGCAGCTTAGACGTCCCTAGCGCAGTCACCGGGGAGCTGTTTTTT.

The J gene is TRBJ2-1, the V gene TRBV27; 8 nucleotides line up with TRBD1. Germline V gives CDR1 MNHEY, CDR2 SMNVEV (reference sequence). Germline trimming cut 6 bases from V and 3 bases from J; bases unmatched to any gene: 4. CDR3 length: 14 amino acids. The CDR3 region has the DNA TGTGCCAGCAGCGGACAGGGAGGCTACAATGAGCAGTTCTTC. This encodes CASSGQGGYNEQFF.

The chain links TRBV5-1 to TRBJ1-4; D not resolved. The CDR3 totals 13 residues. CDR1 and CDR2 (germline): SGHRS, YFSETQ. Trimming pared 3 bases from V and 3 bases from J, leaving 6 bases between. Here the CDR3 DNA reads TGCGCCAGCAGCTGGGTCCCTAATGAAAAACTGTTTTTT. Translation gives CASSWVPNEKLFF.

The V gene is TRBV7-2, the J gene TRBJ2-1; D is possibly TRBD2 (6 bases). Germline V gene data show CDR1 as SGHTA and CDR2 as FQGNSA. Trimming pared 6 bases from V and 8 bases from J, leaving 14 bases between. This CDR3 has 13 amino acids. CDR3: CASSAPGSDEQFF. The CDR3 DNA sequence: TGTGCCAGCAGTGCCCCCGGGAGTGATGAGCAGTTCTTC.

The CDR3 region has the DNA TGTGCCACCAGCGAGCGGGAGGGTTTGAATGAGCAGTTCTTC. Translation gives CATSEREGLNEQFF. The V gene is TRBV28, the J gene TRBJ2-1; 10 bases agree with TRBD2. Germline V gene sequence: CDR1 MDHEN, CDR2 SYDVKM. V lost 10 bases and J lost 7; bases outside the gene matches: 10. This CDR3 has 14 amino acids.

The chain carries TRBV28 and TRBJ1-4, with D tentatively TRBD1 (5 bases). Trimming took off 1 base at V and 8 bases at J, with 14 bases between the two ends. The germline gives CDR1 MDHEN, CDR2 SYDVKM. The CDR3 consists of 15 residues. This CDR3 reads CASSLYPGAGEKLFF. CDR3 nucleotides: TGTGCCAGCAGTTTATATCCCGGGGCTGGAGAAAAACTGTTTTTT.

The rearrangement joins TRBV13 to TRBJ2-2, with TRBD2 matching 9 bases. The CDR3 totals 16 residues. Losses at the gene ends were 3 bases for V and 4 bases for J; bases not matched to a gene: 6. From germline, CDR1 is PRHDT and CDR2 FYEKMQ (reference sequence). CDR3 sequence reads: CASSLAREGGTGELFF. The CDR3 nucleotides are TGTGCCAGCAGCTTGGCGCGGGAGGGTGGCACCGGGGAGCTGTTTTTT.

With respect to this clone: Other DNA sequences of this sample code for an identical CDR3. This sequence joins TRBV7-9 and TRBJ1-1, with D maybe TRBD1 (5 bases). The V gene lost 5 bases and the J gene lost 1 base, with 8 bases spanning the gap. Germline V gives CDR1 SEHNR, CDR2 FQNEAQ (reference sequence). This CDR3 spans 13 amino acids. The CDR3 protein is CASSAQGNTEAFF. As DNA, the CDR3 is TGTGCCAGCAGCGCGCAGGGGAACACTGAAGCTTTCTTT. Filled out from reference TRBV7-9 and TRBJ1-1, the complete variable domain reads DTGVSQNPRHKITKRGQNVTFRCDPISEHNRLYWYRQTLGQGPEFLTYFQNEAQLEKSRLLSDRFSAERPKGSFSTLEIQRTEQGDSAMYLCASSAQGNTEAFFGQGTRLTVV.

The chain recombines TRBV7-9 with TRBJ2-7; D may be TRBD1 (5 bases). Germline lookup yields CDR1 SEHNR and CDR2 FQNEAQ (reference sequence). The CDR3 is 12 amino acids. V was pared by 9 bases and J by 6 bases, with 15 bases between. CDR3 sequence reads: CASSLAGLEQYF. The CDR3 nucleotides read TGTGCCAGTTCTCTTGCAGGGCTCGAGCAGTACTTC. The whole variable domain, remainder taken from reference TRBV7-9 and TRBJ2-7, is DTGVSQNPRHKITKRGQNVTFRCDPISEHNRLYWYRQTLGQGPEFLTYFQNEAQLEKSRLLSDRFSAERPKGSFSTLEIQRTEQGDSAMYLCASSLAGLEQYFGPGTRLTVT.

The chain carries TRBV27 and TRBJ2-7; 8 nucleotides match TRBD1. With 5 bases clipped from V and 5 bases from J, the junction kept 14 bases outside the gene matches. Germline CDR1 reads MNHEY; CDR2 reads SMNVEV (reference sequence). The CDR3 consists of 16 residues. The CDR3 region is CASSPGTGGLRNEQYF. The CDR3, as DNA: TGTGCCAGCAGTCCGGGGACAGGAGGTTTAAGGAACGAGCAGTACTTC.

The chain carries TRBV9 and TRBJ2-6; 7 bases are a match to TRBD2. The length of the CDR3 is 15 residues. After removal of 4 bases from V and 0 bases from J, the junction contained 1 base not matched to a gene. CDR1 is SGDLS and CDR2 is YYNGEE in the germline V gene. The CDR3 here is CASSSGGSGANVLTF. For the CDR3, the DNA is TGTGCCAGCAGCTCGGGGGGCTCTGGGGCCAACGTCCTGACTTTC.

The V call is TRBV29-1, the J call TRBJ2-7; 9 nucleotides agree with TRBD1. V gave up 5 bases and J gave up 0 bases; unmatched junction bases: 8. The CDR3 consists of 15 residues. Looked up from germline, CDR1 is SQVTM and CDR2 is ANQGSEA. The chain's CDR3 is CSVQGQGSTSYEQYF. The CDR3 DNA reads as TGCAGCGTTCAGGGACAGGGTTCGACCTCCTACGAGCAGTACTTC.

The chain joins TRBV15 to TRBJ2-7; D is perhaps TRBD1 (6 bases). The CDR3 runs to 13 residues. V lost 1 base to trimming and J lost 3 bases, with 7 bases between them. The germline CDR1 and CDR2 sequences are LNHNV and YYDKDF (reference sequence). The CDR3 sequence: CATSRVQGYEQYF. The CDR3 DNA is TGTGCCACCAGCAGAGTACAGGGCTACGAGCAGTACTTC. The variable domain in full, with the rest retrieved from reference TRBV15 and TRBJ2-7, is DAMVIQNPRYQVTQFGKPVTLSCSQTLNHNVMYWYQQKSSQAPKLLFHYYDKDFNNEADTPDNFQSRRPNTSFCFLDIRSPGLGDTAMYLCATSRVQGYEQYFGPGTRLTVT.

This clone was seen ten or more times. J is TRBJ2-6 and V is TRBV4-3; TRBD1 matches 10 bases. The CDR3 extends over 17 amino acids. V was clipped by 1 base and J by 0 bases; unmatched bases: 0. CDR1 and CDR2 from the germline V gene are LGHNA and YSLEER. The CDR3 sequence: CASSQGDRGSGANVLTF. The CDR3 DNA reads as TGCGCCAGCAGCCAAGGGGACAGGGGCTCTGGGGCCAACGTCCTGACTTTC.

This clone has a single count. The V and J genes are TRBV5-1 and TRBJ2-7, with 8 bases identical to TRBD1. The germline gives CDR1 SGHRS, CDR2 YFSETQ. The junction had 4 bases not matched to a gene; V was cut back by 0 bases and J by 5 bases. CDR3 length equals 14 residues. Here the CDR3 DNA reads TGCGCCAGCAGCTTGGCAGGACAGGGCGACGAGCAGTACTTC. Its protein product is CASSLAGQGDEQYF.

A single count supports this clone. J is TRBJ2-1 and V is TRBV5-1; 9 bases agree with TRBD2. The CDR3 loop spans 17 amino acids. J was trimmed by 5 bases and V by 3 bases; bases with no gene match: 12. Germline CDR1 and CDR2: SGHRS and YFSETQ. CDR3 coding DNA: TGCGCCAGCAGCTACGACTTTGCGGGAGGGCCTGACAATGAGCAGTTCTTC. Its protein is CASSYDFAGGPDNEQFF.

The DNA of the CDR3 is TGTGCCAGCAGCCCCACAGACCTAGCGGGAGGGCCAATAGATACGCAGTATTTT. Amino acids: CASSPTDLAGGPIDTQYF. The chain combines TRBV13 with TRBJ2-3; TRBD2 agrees at 12 bases. The CDR3 consists of 18 residues. The J segment lost 5 bases and the V segment lost 5 bases, leaving 14 bases of the junction unmatched. Germline CDR1 reads PRHDT; CDR2 reads FYEKMQ (reference sequence).

The V call is TRBV11-2, the J call TRBJ2-2; 10 nucleotides match TRBD1. Germline V gives CDR1 SGHAT, CDR2 FQNNGV. The CDR3 is 15 amino acids. V gave up 3 bases and J gave up 3 bases; unmatched junction bases: 1. CDR3 residues: CASSLGQGYTGELFF. The CDR3 region has the DNA TGTGCCAGCAGCTTGGGACAGGGGTACACCGGGGAGCTGTTTTTT.

The chain joins TRBV7-9 to TRBJ2-3; 9 positions match TRBD2. CDR1 and CDR2 from the germline V gene are SEHNR and FQNEAQ (reference sequence). There are 15 residues in the CDR3. Losses at the gene ends were 5 bases for V and 1 base for J; bases not matched to a gene: 4. The DNA of the CDR3 is TGTGCCAGCAGCAGGGCTAGCGGGGGCACAGATACGCAGTATTTT. It codes for CASSRASGGTDTQYF. Using reference TRBV7-9 and TRBJ2-3 for the parts outside the CDR3, the full variable domain is DTGVSQNPRHKITKRGQNVTFRCDPISEHNRLYWYRQTLGQGPEFLTYFQNEAQLEKSRLLSDRFSAERPKGSFSTLEIQRTEQGDSAMYLCASSRASGGTDTQYFGPGTRLTVL.

The chain uses TRBV11-2 and TRBJ2-7; a weak D match, TRBD2 (6 bases). The CDR3 is 12 residues long. The V gene's germline CDR1 is SGHAT and CDR2 FQNNGV. V lost 7 bases to trimming and J lost 5 bases, with 12 bases between them. CDR3 DNA: TGTGCCAGCACGCGGGGTACCGACGAGCAGTACTTC. Translated, it gives CASTRGTDEQYF. The entire variable domain, with the rest obtained from reference TRBV11-2 and TRBJ2-7, is as follows: EAGVAQSPRYKIIEKRQSVAFWCNPISGHATLYWYQQILGQGPKLLIQFQNNGVVDDSQLPKDRFSAERLKGVDSTLKIQPAKLEDSAVYLCASTRGTDEQYFGPGTRLTVT.

The chain has TRBV11-2 and TRBJ2-1; possibly TRBD1 for D (5 bases). This CDR3 has 14 residues. V dropped 5 bases and J dropped 4 bases, with 12 bases sitting between them. The V gene's germline CDR1 is SGHAT and CDR2 FQNNGV. DNA for the CDR3: TGTGCCAGCAGCCTCCTGACAGAGTACAATGAGCAGTTCTTC. The encoded protein is CASSLLTEYNEQFF.